This TCR beta chain was sequenced in a study of OX40 agonist ivuxolimab in advanced cancers. Study in general: Hepatocellular carcinoma, melanoma, renal cell or head and neck cancer affected the dose-escalation patients. General observations from the study: In CD8+ T cells, expanded clones were on average more numerous than in CD4+. Normalized T-cell clonal expansion was also low in a subset of nonresponders.

Worth noting for this clone: Its antigen is not known.

Germline loops: CDR1 WSHSY, CDR2 SAAADI. The CDR3 sequence is 13 residues long. Trimming took 2 bases from V and 1 from J, leaving 5 bases between them. Sequenced by immunoSEQ multiplex PCR; TCRdb stores in-frame clones only, minus some. The repertoire holds approximately 19,000 clones, with more than 75% as singletons. This chain connects TRBV10-2 to TRBJ1-2, with no clear D. Here the sequenced sample was CD4+ or CD8+ T cells sorted from blood, taken in a trial of the OX40 agonist ivuxolimab. The clonotype originates from an adult with an advanced solid tumor such as melanoma, head and neck, liver or kidney cancer. CDR3 DNA sequence: TGCGCCAGCAGTGAGGAGGGTAACTATGGCTACACCTTC. Translated: CASSEEGNYGYTF.